The clone carrying this T cell receptor beta chain was observed many times. Its target is unknown. This entry belongs to a study of regulatory T cells in long-lasting Graves disease. Overall study results and limits: Favoring TRBV28, TRBJ1-2 and TRBJ2-5 was a feature seen in persistent disease.

From germline, CDR1 is MDHEN and CDR2 SYDVKM. CDR3 size: 17 residues. With V trimmed by 4 bases and J by 5 bases, 7 bases remained unmatched. Assembly of TCR beta libraries relied on iRepertoire HTBI primers together with Arm-PCR of CDR3 regions. TCRdb processed the multiplex PCR reads anew with MiXCR; each CDR3 protein has one entry. The table includes approximately 300,000 distinct CDR3 sequences, about a sixth detected once. Time point of the sample: newly diagnosed GD, antithyroid drugs for less than 3 months. PBMC-derived RNA was used for the TCR library. The patients were enrolled through endocrinology in Xi'an, China.

The clonotype was recovered from a female donor with Graves disease. The V gene is TRBV28, the J gene TRBJ2-5, with 16 nucleotides matching TRBD2. The sample in question was peripheral blood mononuclear cells (PBMCs), obtained at new diagnosis, from a patient treated with antithyroid drugs. CDR3 in DNA: TGTGCCAGCAGTTCGGGACTAGCGGGAGGGCCGGGTGAGACCCAGTACTTC. Translated, it gives CASSSGLAGGPGETQYF.